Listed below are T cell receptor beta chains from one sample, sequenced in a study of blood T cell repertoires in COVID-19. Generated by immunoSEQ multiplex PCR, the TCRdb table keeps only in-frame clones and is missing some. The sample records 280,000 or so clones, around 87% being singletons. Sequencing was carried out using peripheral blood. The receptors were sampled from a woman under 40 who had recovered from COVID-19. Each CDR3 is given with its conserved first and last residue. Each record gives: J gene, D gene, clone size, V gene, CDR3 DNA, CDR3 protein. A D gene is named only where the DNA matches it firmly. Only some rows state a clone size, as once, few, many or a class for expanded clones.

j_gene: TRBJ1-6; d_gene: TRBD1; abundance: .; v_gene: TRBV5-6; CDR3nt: TGTGCCAGCAGCCGAGGCGGGACAGGGAATTCACCCCTCCACTTT; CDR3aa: CASSRGGTGNSPLHF
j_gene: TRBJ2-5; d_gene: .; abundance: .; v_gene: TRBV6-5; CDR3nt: TGTGCCAGCAGTTACTCGACAACGCAAGGGACCCAGTACTTC; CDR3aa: CASSYSTTQGTQYF
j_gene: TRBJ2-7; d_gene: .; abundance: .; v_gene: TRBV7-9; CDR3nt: TGTGCCAGCAGATCAATTCAGGGTGGTGAGAGCTCCTACGAGCAGTACTTC; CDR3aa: CASRSIQGGESSYEQYF
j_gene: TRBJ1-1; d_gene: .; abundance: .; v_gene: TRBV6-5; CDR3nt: TGTGCCAGCAGCCGGGGACAACAGAACACTGAAGCTTTCTTT; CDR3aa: CASSRGQQNTEAFF
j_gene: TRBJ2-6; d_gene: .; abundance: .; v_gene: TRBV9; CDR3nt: TGTGCCAGCAGCCGACAGTTCTCTGGGGCCAACGTCCTGACTTTC; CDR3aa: CASSRQFSGANVLTF
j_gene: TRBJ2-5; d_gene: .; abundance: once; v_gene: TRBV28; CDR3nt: TGTGCCAGCATCGGGACTCCTGATATTGAGACCCAGTACTTC; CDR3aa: CASIGTPDIETQYF
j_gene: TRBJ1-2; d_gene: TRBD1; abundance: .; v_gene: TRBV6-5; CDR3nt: TGTGCCAGTGGGACAGACGTTAGCTATGGCTACACCTTC; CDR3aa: CASGTDVSYGYTF
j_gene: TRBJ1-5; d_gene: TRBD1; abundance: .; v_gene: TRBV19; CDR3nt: TGTGCCAGTAGCACACCGGGACAGGGGACTCAGCCCCAGCATTTT; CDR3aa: CASSTPGQGTQPQHF
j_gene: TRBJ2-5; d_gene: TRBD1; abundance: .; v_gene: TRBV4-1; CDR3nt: TGCGCCAGCAGCCAAGGGACAGGGGACCAAGAGACCCAGTACTTC; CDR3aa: CASSQGTGDQETQYF
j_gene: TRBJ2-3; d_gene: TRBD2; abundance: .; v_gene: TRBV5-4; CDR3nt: TGTGCCAGCAGCTTGCCTAGCGGGGGGATTAGCACAGATACGCAGTATTTT; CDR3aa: CASSLPSGGISTDTQYF
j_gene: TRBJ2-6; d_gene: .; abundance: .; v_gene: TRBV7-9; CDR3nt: TGTGCCAGCAGCTTAAGGACAGGGGCCAACGTCCTGACTTTC; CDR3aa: CASSLRTGANVLTF
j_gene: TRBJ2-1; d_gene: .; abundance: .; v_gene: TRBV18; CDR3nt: TGTGCCAGCGAAATGGAGAGACTCAGAGACAATGAGCAGTTCTTC; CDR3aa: CASEMERLRDNEQFF
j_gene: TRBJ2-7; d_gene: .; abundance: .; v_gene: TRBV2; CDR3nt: TGTGCCAGCAAGGACAGTGAAACCTACGAGCAGTACTTC; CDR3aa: CASKDSETYEQYF
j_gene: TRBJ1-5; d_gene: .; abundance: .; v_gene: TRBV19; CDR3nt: TGTGCCAGTAGGGGGGCGAGGGGCAATCAGCCCCAGCATTTT; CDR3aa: CASRGARGNQPQHF
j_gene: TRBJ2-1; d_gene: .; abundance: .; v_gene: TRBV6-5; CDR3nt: TGTGCCAGCAGTTACTCCGGGGTGGATGAGCAGTTCTTC; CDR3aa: CASSYSGVDEQFF
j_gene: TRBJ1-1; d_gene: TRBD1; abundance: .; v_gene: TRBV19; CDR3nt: TGTGCCAGTAGTGTTACAGGGGTGAACACTGAAGCTTTCTTT; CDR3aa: CASSVTGVNTEAFF
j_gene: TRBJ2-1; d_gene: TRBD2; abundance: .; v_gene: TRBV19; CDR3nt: TGTGCCAGTAGTGGGGTAAGACTAGCGGGAGTCACGGATGAGCAGTTCTTC; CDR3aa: CASSGVRLAGVTDEQFF
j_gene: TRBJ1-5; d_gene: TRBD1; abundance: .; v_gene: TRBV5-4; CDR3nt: TGTGCCAGCAGCTTGGGGACAGGGAATCAGCCCCAGCATTTT; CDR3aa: CASSLGTGNQPQHF
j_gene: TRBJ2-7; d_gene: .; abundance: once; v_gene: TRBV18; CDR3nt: TGTGCCAGCTCACCGCGACAGCGTTCCTACGAGCAGTACTTC; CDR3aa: CASSPRQRSYEQYF
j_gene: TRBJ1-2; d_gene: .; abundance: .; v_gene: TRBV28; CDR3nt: TGTGCCAGCAGGGGCTCGGGGGGTAACTATGGCTACACCTTC; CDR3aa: CASRGSGGNYGYTF
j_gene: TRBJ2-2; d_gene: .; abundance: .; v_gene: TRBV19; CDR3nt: TGTGCCAGTAGTCCCACAGCGAACACCGGGGAGCTGTTTTTT; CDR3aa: CASSPTANTGELFF
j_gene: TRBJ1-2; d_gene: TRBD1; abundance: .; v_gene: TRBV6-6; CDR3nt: TGTGCCAGCAGTTCCGGAGGACAGGGCACCTATGGCTACACCTTC; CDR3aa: CASSSGGQGTYGYTF
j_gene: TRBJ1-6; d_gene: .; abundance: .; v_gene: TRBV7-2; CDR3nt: TGTGCCAGCAGCTTAACATCTCGGCAGGAAACACCCCTCCACTTT; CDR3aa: CASSLTSRQETPLHF
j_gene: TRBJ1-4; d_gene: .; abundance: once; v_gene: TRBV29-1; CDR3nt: TGCAGCGTTGACGACAGGAGAAATGAAAAACTGTTTTTT; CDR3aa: CSVDDRRNEKLFF
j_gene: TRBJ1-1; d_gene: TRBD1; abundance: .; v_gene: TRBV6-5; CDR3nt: TGTGCCAGCAGTTCAGGGGGGTACACTGAAGCTTTCTTT; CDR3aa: CASSSGGYTEAFF
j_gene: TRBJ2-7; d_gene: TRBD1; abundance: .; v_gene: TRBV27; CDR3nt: TGTGCCAGCAGTTTCGCGACAGGGGACTCCTACGAGCAGTACTTC; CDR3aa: CASSFATGDSYEQYF
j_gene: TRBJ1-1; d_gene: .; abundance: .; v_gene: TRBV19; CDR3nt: TGTGCCAGTAGTAGAGAGACAGGACACACTGAAGCTTTCTTT; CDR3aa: CASSRETGHTEAFF
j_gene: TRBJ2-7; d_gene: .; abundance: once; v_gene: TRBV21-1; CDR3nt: TGTGCCAGCAGCACGGCAGGGTGGACCTACGAGCAGTACTTC; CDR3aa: CASSTAGWTYEQYF
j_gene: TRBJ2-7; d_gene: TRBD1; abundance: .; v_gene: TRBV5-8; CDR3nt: TGTGCCAGCAGCTGGGACAGGGTGCCCCTCTACGAGCAGTACTTC; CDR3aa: CASSWDRVPLYEQYF
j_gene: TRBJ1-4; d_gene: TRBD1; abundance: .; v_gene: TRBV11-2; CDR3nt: TGTGCCAGCAGCTTTACGGGGGCAGGGGGAGGAAAACTGTTTTTT; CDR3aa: CASSFTGAGGGKLFF
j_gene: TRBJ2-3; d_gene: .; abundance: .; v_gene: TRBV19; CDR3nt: TGTGCCAGTAGTTCGCAGCGAGGGACGCAGTATTTT; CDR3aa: CASSSQRGTQYF
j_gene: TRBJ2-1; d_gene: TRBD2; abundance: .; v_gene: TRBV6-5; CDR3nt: TGTGCCAGCAGTTCACCGGGACTAGCTTTAGGGAATGAGCAGTTCTTC; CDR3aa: CASSSPGLALGNEQFF
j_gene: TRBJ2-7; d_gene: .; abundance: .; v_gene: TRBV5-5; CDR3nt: TGTGCCAGCAGCTTGTCACAGTACTCCTACGAGCAGTACTTC; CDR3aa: CASSLSQYSYEQYF
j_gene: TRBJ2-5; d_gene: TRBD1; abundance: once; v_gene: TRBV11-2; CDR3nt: TGTGCCAGCAGCTTAGATTTAGGGGGCCCACAAGAGACCCAGTACTTC; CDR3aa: CASSLDLGGPQETQYF
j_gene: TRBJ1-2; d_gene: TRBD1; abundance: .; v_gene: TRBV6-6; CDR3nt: TGTGCCAGCAGTCCCCGACAGGGCTCGTTCGGGACCTATAACTATGGCTACACCTTC; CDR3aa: CASSPRQGSFGTYNYGYTF
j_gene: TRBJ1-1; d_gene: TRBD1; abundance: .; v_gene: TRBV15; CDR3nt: TGTGCCACCAGCAGAATCCAGGGGGGAGGCACTGAAGCTTTCTTT; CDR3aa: CATSRIQGGGTEAFF
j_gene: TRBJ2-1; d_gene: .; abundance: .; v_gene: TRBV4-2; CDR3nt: TGTGCCAGCAGTGCCGGGGGAGACAATGAGCAGTTCTTC; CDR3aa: CASSAGGDNEQFF